This T cell receptor (beta chain) came from a study of cytomegalovirus exposure and HLA in healthy donors. Study information: Among 398 genotyped donors, around 81% fell in the Caucasian-associated ancestry cluster. General study results and limits: Later, an analysis found that common viral pathogens appeared to be linked with several of the most significant clusters. DRB1 had the most TCR associations and HLA-C the fewest, a later analysis found, with rates varying by HLA locus.

Concerning this clone: Its antigen is unidentified.

Those who donated were healthy bone marrow donors. Trimming took 5 bases from V and 10 from J, leaving 14 bases between them. The CDR3 length is 12 residues. The germline gives CDR1 SEHNR, CDR2 FQNEAQ (reference sequence). The PCR contained 60 Vbeta and 13 Jbeta primers. Produced via immunoSEQ multiplex PCR; TCRdb's table is partial and in-frame only. Seen here are about 190,000 clones, 80% to 90% observed once, and the top ten hold 1.7%. The chain recombines TRBV7-9 with TRBJ2-5; maybe TRBD2 (6 bases). The source is a man aged 40-49 years in good health and CMV-seropositive. Sequencing input: PBMCs. CDR3 in DNA: TGTGCCAGCAGCCCCGCGGGGAGGAACCAGTACTTC. It codes for CASSPAGRNQYF.